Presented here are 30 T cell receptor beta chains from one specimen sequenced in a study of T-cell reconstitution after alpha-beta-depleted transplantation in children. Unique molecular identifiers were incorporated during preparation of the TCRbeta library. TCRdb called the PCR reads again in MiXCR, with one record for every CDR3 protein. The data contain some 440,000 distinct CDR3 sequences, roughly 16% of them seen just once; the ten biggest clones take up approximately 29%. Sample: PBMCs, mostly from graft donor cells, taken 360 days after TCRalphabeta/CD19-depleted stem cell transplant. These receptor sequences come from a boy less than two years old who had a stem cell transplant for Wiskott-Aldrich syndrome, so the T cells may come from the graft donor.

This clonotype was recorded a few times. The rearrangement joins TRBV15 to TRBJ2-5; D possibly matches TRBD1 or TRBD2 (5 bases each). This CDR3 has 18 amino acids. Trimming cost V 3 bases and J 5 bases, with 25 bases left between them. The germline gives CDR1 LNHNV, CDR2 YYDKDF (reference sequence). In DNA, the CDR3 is TGTGCCACCAGCAGGGACGTCGTCAGGGACCCCTGGGGGGAGACCCAGTACTTC. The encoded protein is CATSRDVVRDPWGETQYF.

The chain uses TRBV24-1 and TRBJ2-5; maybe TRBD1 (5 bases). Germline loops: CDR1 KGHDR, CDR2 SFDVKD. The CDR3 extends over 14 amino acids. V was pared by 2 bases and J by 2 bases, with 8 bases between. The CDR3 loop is CATSDSSGQETQYF. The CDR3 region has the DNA TGTGCCACCAGTGATTCGTCAGGGCAAGAGACCCAGTACTTC.

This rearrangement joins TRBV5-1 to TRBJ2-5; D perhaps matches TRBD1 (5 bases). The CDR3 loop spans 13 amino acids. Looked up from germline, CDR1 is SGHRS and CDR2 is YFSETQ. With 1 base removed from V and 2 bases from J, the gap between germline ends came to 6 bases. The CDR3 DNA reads TGCGCCAGCAGCTTGAAGGGGCAAGAGACCCAGTACTTC. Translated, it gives CASSLKGQETQYF.

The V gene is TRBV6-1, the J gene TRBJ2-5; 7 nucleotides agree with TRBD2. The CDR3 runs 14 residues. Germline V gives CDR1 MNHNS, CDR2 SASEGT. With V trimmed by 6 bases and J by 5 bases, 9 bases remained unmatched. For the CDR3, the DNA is TGTGCCAGCAGAACGGGAGGCCCCTGGGAGACCCAGTACTTC. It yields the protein CASRTGGPWETQYF.

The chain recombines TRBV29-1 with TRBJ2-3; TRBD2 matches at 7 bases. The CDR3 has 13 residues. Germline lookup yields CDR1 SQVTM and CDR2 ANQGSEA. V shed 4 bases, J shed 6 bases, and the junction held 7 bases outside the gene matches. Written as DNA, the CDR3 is TGCAGCGTTGGGGGCGGGAGTGGTGATACGCAGTATTTT. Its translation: CSVGGGSGDTQYF.

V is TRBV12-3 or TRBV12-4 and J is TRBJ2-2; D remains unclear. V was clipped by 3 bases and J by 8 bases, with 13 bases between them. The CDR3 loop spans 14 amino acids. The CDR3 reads CASSFVPQRGELFF. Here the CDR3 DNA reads TGTGCCAGCAGTTTCGTACCGCAACGAGGGGAGCTGTTTTTT.

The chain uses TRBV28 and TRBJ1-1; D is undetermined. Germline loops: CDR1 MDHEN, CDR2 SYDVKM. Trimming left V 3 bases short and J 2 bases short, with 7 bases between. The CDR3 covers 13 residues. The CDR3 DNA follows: TGTGCCAGCAGTTTCCCTGAAAACACTGAAGCTTTCTTT. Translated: CASSFPENTEAFF.

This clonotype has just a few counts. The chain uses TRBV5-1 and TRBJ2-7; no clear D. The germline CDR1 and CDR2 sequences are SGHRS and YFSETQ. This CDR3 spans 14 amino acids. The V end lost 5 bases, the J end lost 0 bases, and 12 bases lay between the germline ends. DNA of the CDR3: TGCGCCAGCAGAACCGAACTAAGCTCCTACGAGCAGTACTTC. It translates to CASRTELSSYEQYF. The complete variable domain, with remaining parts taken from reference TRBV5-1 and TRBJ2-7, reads KAGVTQTPRYLIKTRGQQVTLSCSPISGHRSVSWYQQTPGQGLQFLFEYFSETQRNKGNFPGRFSGRQFSNSRSEMNVSTLELGDSALYLCASRTELSSYEQYFGPGTRLTVT.

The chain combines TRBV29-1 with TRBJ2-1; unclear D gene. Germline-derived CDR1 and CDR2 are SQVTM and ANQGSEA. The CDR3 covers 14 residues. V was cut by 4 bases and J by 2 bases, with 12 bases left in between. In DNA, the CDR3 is TGCAGCGTTGGAGCATACCTCGCCTACAATGAGCAGTTCTTC. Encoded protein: CSVGAYLAYNEQFF.

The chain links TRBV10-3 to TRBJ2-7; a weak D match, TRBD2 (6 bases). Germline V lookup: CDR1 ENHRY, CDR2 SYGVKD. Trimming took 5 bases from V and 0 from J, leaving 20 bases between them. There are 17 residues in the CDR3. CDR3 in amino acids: CAISKSPWDSPSYEQYF. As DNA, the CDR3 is TGTGCCATCAGTAAGAGCCCATGGGACTCGCCCTCCTACGAGCAGTACTTC.

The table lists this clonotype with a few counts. As DNA, the CDR3 is TGTGCCAGCAGTTACTGGACAGCCACCGGGGAGCTGTTTTTT. Amino acids: CASSYWTATGELFF. J is TRBJ2-2 and V is TRBV6-5, with D perhaps TRBD1 (6 bases). This CDR3 comprises 14 residues. Trimming took off 1 base at V and 4 bases at J, with 7 bases between the two ends. CDR1 and CDR2 from the germline V gene are MNHEY and SVGAGI.

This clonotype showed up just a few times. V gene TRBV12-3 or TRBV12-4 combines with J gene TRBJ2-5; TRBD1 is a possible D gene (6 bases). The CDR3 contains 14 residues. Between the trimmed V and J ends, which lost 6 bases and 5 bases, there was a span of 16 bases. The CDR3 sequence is CASSFLATGETQYF. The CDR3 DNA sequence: TGTGCCAGCAGCTTCCTGGCCACAGGGGAGACCCAGTACTTC.

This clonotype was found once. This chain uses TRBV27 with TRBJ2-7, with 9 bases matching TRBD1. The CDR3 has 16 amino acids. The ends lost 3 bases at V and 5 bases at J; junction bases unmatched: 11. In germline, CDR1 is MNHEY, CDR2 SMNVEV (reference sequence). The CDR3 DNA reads TGTGCCAGCAGTTTGGCCGGACAGGGGAGGTGGGACGAGCAGTACTTC. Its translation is CASSLAGQGRWDEQYF.

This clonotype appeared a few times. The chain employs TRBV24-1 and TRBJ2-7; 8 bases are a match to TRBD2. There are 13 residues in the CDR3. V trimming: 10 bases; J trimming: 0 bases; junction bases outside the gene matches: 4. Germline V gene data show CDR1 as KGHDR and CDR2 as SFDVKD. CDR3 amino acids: CATTSGYSYEQYF. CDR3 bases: TGTGCCACTACTAGCGGCTACTCCTACGAGCAGTACTTC.

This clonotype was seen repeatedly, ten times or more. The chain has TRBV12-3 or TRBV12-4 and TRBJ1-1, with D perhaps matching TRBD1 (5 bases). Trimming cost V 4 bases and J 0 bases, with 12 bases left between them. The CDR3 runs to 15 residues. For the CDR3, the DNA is TGTGCCAGCAGTTGGGGGATTCGCATGAACACTGAAGCTTTCTTT. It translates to CASSWGIRMNTEAFF.

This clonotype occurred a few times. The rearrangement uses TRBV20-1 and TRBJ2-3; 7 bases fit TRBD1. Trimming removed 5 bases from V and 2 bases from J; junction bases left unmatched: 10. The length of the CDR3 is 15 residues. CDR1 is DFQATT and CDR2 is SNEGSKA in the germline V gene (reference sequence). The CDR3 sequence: CSALGDSYNTDTQYF. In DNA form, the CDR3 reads TGCAGTGCTCTAGGGGACAGCTATAACACAGATACGCAGTATTTT.

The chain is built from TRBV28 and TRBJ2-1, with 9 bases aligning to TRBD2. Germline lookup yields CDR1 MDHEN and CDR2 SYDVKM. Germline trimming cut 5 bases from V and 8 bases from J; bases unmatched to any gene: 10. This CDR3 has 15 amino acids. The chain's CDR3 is CASSPRGGPIDEQFF. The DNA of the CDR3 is TGTGCCAGCAGTCCGCGGGGGGGCCCCATCGATGAGCAGTTCTTC.

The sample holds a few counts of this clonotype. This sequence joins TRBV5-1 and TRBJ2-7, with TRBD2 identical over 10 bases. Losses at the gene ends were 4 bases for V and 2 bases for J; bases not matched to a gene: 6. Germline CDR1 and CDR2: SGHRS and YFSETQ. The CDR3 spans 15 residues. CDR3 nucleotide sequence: TGCGCCAGCAGCACCGGGACTAGCGTTACCTACGAGCAGTACTTC. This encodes CASSTGTSVTYEQYF.

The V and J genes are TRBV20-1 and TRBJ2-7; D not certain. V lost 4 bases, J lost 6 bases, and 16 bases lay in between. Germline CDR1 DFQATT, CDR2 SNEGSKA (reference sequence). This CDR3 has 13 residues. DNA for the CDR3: TGCAGTGCTAAACCCAATGGGCCTCGCGAGCAGTACTTC. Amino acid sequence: CSAKPNGPREQYF.

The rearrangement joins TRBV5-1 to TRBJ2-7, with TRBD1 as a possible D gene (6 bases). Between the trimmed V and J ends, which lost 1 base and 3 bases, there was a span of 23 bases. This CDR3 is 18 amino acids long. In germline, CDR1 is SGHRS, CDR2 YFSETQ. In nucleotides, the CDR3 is TGCGCCAGCAGCTTGCACCGACTTAGATTGACAGGTAACTACGAGCAGTACTTC. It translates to CASSLHRLRLTGNYEQYF.

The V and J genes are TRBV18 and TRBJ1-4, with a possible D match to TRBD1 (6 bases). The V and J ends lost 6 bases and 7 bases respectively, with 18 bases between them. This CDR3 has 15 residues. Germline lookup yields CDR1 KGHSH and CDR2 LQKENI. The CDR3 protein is CASSSLTGSGEKLFF. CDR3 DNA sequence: TGTGCCAGCTCCTCCCTTACAGGGAGTGGTGAAAAACTGTTTTTT.

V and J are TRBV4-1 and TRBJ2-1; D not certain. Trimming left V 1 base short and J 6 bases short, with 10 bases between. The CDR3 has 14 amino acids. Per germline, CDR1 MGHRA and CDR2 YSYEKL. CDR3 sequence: CASSQVAITNEQFF. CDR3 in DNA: TGCGCCAGCAGCCAAGTAGCTATTACCAATGAGCAGTTCTTC.

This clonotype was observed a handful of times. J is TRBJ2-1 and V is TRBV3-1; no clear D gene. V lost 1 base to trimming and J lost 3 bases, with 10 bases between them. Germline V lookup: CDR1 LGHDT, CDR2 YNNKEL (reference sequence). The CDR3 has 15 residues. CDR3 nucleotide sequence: TGTGCCAGCAGCCAAGTTCCTAGGGACTACAATGAGCAGTTCTTC. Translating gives CASSQVPRDYNEQFF.

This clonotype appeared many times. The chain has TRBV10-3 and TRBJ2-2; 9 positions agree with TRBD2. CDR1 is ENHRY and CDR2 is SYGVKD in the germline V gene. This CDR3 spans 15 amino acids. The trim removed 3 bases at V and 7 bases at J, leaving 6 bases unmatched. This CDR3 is CAISESREGVGELFF. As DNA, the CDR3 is TGTGCCATCAGTGAATCGCGGGAGGGCGTCGGGGAGCTGTTTTTT.

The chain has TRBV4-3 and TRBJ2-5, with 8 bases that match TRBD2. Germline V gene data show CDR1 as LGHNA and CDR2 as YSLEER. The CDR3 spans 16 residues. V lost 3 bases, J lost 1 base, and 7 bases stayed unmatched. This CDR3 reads CASSQNSRGVQETQYF. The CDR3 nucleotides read TGCGCCAGCAGCCAGAACTCGCGGGGGGTCCAAGAGACCCAGTACTTC.

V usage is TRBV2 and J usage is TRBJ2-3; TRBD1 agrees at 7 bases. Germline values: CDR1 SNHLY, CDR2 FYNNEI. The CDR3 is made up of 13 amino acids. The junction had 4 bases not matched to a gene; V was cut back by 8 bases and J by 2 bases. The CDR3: CASGGQNTDTQYF. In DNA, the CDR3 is TGTGCCAGCGGGGGACAGAACACAGATACGCAGTATTTT.

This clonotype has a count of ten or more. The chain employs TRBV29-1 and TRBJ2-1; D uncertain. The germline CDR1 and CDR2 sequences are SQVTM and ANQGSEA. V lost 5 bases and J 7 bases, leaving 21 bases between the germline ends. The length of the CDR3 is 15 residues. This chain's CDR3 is CSVRQVSWLGNEQFF. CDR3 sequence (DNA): TGCAGCGTTCGGCAGGTCTCTTGGTTGGGGAATGAGCAGTTCTTC.

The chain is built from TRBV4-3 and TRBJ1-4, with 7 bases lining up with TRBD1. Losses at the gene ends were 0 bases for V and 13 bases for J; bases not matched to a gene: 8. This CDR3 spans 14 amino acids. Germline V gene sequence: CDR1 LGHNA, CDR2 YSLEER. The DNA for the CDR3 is TGCGCCAGCAGCCAAGATTGGAGGACAGGCAGACTGTTTTTT. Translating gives CASSQDWRTGRLFF.

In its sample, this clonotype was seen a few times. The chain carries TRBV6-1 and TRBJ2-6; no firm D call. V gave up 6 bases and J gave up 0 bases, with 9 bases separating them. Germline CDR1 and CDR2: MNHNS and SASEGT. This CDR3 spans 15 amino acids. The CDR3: CASRTPSSGANVLTF. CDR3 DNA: TGTGCCAGCAGAACCCCTAGCTCTGGGGCCAACGTCCTGACTTTC.

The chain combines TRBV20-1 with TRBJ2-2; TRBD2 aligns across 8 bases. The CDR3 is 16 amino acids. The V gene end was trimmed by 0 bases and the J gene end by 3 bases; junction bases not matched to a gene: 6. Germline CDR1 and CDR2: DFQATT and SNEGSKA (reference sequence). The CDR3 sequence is CSARDQVLADTGELFF. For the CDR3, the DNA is TGCAGTGCTAGAGATCAAGTACTAGCGGACACCGGGGAGCTGTTTTTT.